This note documents a single TCR beta chain sequence. Its antigen is still unknown. No base quality information exists; no much larger clone differs at one position. A multiplex PCR system amplified the TCR beta CDR3 region, with a first 10-cycle round using 32 V-gene forward and 13 J-gene reverse primers. First-round PCR used a QIAGEN Multiplex PCR Kit, and primer sequences were filed in Chinese patent CN105087789A. In a second PCR round, Illumina universal primers were added with the Phusion High-Fidelity PCR Kit. Paired-end sequencing of TCR libraries was carried out on the Illumina HiSeq X Ten platform at a read length of 151 bp. Turning to the authors' computational methods: Reads lacking multiplex PCR primers were removed with Cutadapt, read pairs were merged with PEAR, and CDR3 regions were called with MiXCR default settings. Repertoire diversity used Shannon entropy, and clonality was computed as one minus Shannon entropy divided by ln of productive unique sequence count. Clonotypes at a frequency of at least 0.5% were defined as dominant or high-frequency T-cell clones. TCRdb redid the processing of the public reads, applying fastp at Q25 and MiXCR, and retained in-frame beta chains. One record per CDR3 amino acid sequence lists the most common genes and DNA. None of the V and J calls come from the authors' own analysis; TCRdb made them. This sample holds about 3,300 distinct CDR3 sequences; 52% were observed only once. The ten biggest clones cover 12% of the sample.

For the TCR template, genomic DNA was extracted from bulk tumor tissue, and approximately 600 ng of gDNA was amplified for each sample. During surgery, multiple biopsies were taken from each primary tumor and placed as far apart as possible within the tumor mass. Patients in the study cohort, which was described as untreated, were newly diagnosed NSCLC cases going through curative surgery. The donor group was made up of under 16 newly diagnosed non-small cell lung cancer patients undergoing surgery with curative intent. The resected tumor masses were reviewed by two independent pathologists. Only high-quality DNA and RNA samples were carried forward to sequencing. V is shortened by 4 bases, J by 4 bases, and the region joining them spans 8 bases. Looking up the germline V gene (reference sequence) yields CDR1 GTSNPN and CDR2 SVGIG. From the cysteine up to the phenylalanine, the CDR3 has a length of 12 residues. This entry keeps only the CDR3 DNA: 36 bases, framed from base 1.

This record comes from a study of immune heterogeneity within non-small cell lung tumors (dated by TCRdb to the late 2010s). As for the study more broadly: By histology, the tumors included roughly ten non-squamous carcinomas, a few squamous cell carcinomas and 1 tumor not otherwise specified. TCR repertoire analysis included 57 tumor loci from 15 or so patients, whereas transcriptome data included only around 44 loci from about 13 patients. Whole-exome sequencing, RNA-seq and TCR beta repertoire sequencing were combined for multiple spatially distinct regions from each NSCLC tumor so that intratumoral immune heterogeneity could be examined. Neoantigen binding to each patient's HLA alleles was predicted with netMHCpan-3.0 for mutant peptides of 8 to 11 amino acids.

What the research found in general, with its limitations: Identical dominant CDR3B clonotypes recurred across loci within a patient, yet different tumor locations also harbored unique high-frequency clones. High-frequency TCR beta clonotypes were found to be largely distinct between individual patients. Local T-cell repertoire clonality showed a statistically significant but moderate positive correlation with local tumor mutational burden (R roughly 0.35).

Sequencing was carried out using lung tumor tissue. The sequence derives from a man aged 60-69 years with non-small cell lung cancer. The chain was built from TRBV30 and TRBJ1-3, with the D gene call left open. The CDR3 region: CAWNAAGNTIYF. Here is the DNA: TGTGCCTGGAATGCGGCGGGAAACACCATATATTTT.